This T cell receptor beta chain was sequenced for a study of tumor and adjacent non-tumor tissue in lung cancer. Study in general: Some 3.9 million productive TCRbeta reads were obtained per sample on average.

This clonotype occurred once. One end of the junction does not line up with germline, which may come from a read error. No cell sorting was done before RNA was extracted from the tissue. Between August and November 2014, newly diagnosed, chemotherapy-naive lung cancer patients underwent thoracic surgery in China. This CDR3 is built from 14 residues. Per germline, CDR1 SGHNT and CDR2 YENEEA. Three rounds of nested PCR, following a modified ARM-PCR protocol, produced the TCRbeta library. MiXCR, run by TCRdb on the multiplex PCR reads, gives a single entry per CDR3 protein. The sample yields approximately 70,000 distinct CDR3 sequences, 55% to 85% seen once.

The TCR sequence derives from a man in his 60s with non-small cell lung cancer. Source material: lung tumor tissue. V usage is TRBV11-3 and J usage is TRBJ2-1; weak D call: TRBD2 (7 bases). The CDR3 nucleotides read TGTGCCAGCAGCTTAGCGGGGGGCCACAATGAGCAGATCTTC. It yields the protein CASSLAGGHNEQIF.